These 4 T cell receptor beta chains came from one sample sequenced in a study of long-term antiretroviral therapy in people with HIV. An immunoSEQ assay, version v3.0, was performed at survey level. The data were produced by immunoSEQ multiplex PCR, yet TCRdb's version contains in-frame clones alone and is incomplete. Among tens of thousands of clones listed, approximately 80% were seen once. The sample here was unsorted PBMCs, taken 0.5 years before starting antiretroviral therapy. Source of these receptors: a man in his forties or fifties with HIV.

This clone was counted between two and nine times. The chain links TRBV7-2 to TRBJ1-2; D uncertain. CDR3 size: 13 residues. Trimming stripped 3 bases from V and 1 base from J, with 6 bases between. Germline CDR1 is SGHTA and CDR2 is FQGNSA. The CDR3 is CASSLQLNYGYTF. DNA for the CDR3: TGTGCCAGCAGCTTGCAGCTTAACTATGGCTACACCTTC.

CDR3 protein: CASTRDVGSSYNSPLHF. CDR3 nucleotides: TGCGCCAGCACCAGAGACGTCGGAAGCTCCTATAATTCACCCCTCCACTTT. The rearrangement uses TRBV4-1 and TRBJ1-6; D uncertain. Trimming removed 7 bases from V and 0 bases from J, with 16 bases in between. Germline V gene lookup returns CDR1 MGHRA and CDR2 YSYEKL. This CDR3 has 17 residues.

The genes are TRBV6-6 and TRBJ2-5; 7 nucleotides agree with TRBD1. In germline, CDR1 is MNHNY, CDR2 SVGAGI (reference sequence). V was pared by 4 bases and J by 2 bases, with 7 bases of the junction left unmatched. This CDR3 has 15 residues. The CDR3 region is CASSSWDRQQETQYF. For the CDR3, the DNA is TGTGCCAGCAGTTCCTGGGACAGACAACAAGAGACCCAGTACTTC.

The chain uses TRBV5-8 and TRBJ1-2; possibly TRBD1 for D (6 bases). The CDR3 has 16 residues. V lost 3 bases and J lost 4, with 19 bases in between. CDR1 SGHTS and CDR2 YDEGEE come from the germline V gene. CDR3 DNA: TGTGCCAGCAGCTCCCGAGGGGGGGCGCTACCCTATGGCTACACCTTC. This translates into CASSSRGGALPYGYTF.